This TCR beta chain was captured by sequencing in a study of regulatory dendritic cells for organ transplantation. Overall study: LPS was added to dendritic cell cultures on day 6. General study points: Naive T cells showed high diversity, memory cells less, memory CD8+ least. Alloreactive memory CD8+ T cell pools varied considerably between individuals.

Sorted subsets were CFSE-labeled and cultured approximately 5 days with allogeneic dendritic cells. Memory T cells were CD45RO+, naive were CD45RA+, sorted by FACS. Libraries were prepared by immunoSEQ multiplex PCR; TCRdb keeps only in-frame clonotypes and omits some of them. The table has some 9,600 clones, around 71% seen once; the top ten hold 0.5% to 0.7%. Regarding this clone: Antigen unknown.

The germline V gene has CDR1 MGHDK and CDR2 SYGVNS. With 7 bases clipped from V and 9 bases from J, the junction kept 13 bases outside the gene matches. This CDR3 comprises 15 residues. The rearrangement joins TRBV25-1 to TRBJ2-3, with 10 bases that match TRBD2. This receptor was identified in a human donor in good health. Sample: naive CD4+ T cells from blood cultured with dendritic cells. Subset of the sample: CD45RA+ naive T cells. The CDR3 DNA reads as TGTGCCAGCAACCCTAGCGGGGGCCGCACGGGGACGCAGTATTTT. This encodes CASNPSGGRTGTQYF.